This TCR beta chain was documented in a study of response to subunit inactivated influenza vaccine. Whole-study findings and limits: There was a suggestion from the authors that each seasonal influenza vaccination recruits few new T cells.

MiXCR, applied by TCRdb to the RT-PCR reads, yields one record per CDR3 protein. The sample has fewer than 650,000 distinct CDR3 sequences; 13% are singletons. A few counts support this clonotype. No antigen is known for it. CDR1 is SGHDT and CDR2 is YYEEEE in the germline V gene. The CDR3 covers 15 residues. V was trimmed by 4 bases and J by 0 bases, leaving 14 bases between them. The chain links TRBV5-6 to TRBJ2-7, with D perhaps TRBD1 or TRBD2 (5 bases each). This TCR derives from a man in his fifties who received an inactivated influenza vaccine. Sequencing was performed on PBMCs from blood, taken around seven weeks after vaccination. This chain's CDR3 is CASSRMGTSSYEQYF. CDR3 coding DNA: TGTGCCAGCAGCCGGATGGGGACCAGCTCCTACGAGCAGTACTTC. The variable domain in full, with the rest retrieved from reference TRBV5-6 and TRBJ2-7, is DAGVTQSPTHLIKTRGQQVTLRCSPKSGHDTVSWYQQALGQGPQFIFQYYEEEERQRGNFPDRFSGHQFPNYSSELNVNALLLGDSALYLCASSRMGTSSYEQYFGPGTRLTVT.